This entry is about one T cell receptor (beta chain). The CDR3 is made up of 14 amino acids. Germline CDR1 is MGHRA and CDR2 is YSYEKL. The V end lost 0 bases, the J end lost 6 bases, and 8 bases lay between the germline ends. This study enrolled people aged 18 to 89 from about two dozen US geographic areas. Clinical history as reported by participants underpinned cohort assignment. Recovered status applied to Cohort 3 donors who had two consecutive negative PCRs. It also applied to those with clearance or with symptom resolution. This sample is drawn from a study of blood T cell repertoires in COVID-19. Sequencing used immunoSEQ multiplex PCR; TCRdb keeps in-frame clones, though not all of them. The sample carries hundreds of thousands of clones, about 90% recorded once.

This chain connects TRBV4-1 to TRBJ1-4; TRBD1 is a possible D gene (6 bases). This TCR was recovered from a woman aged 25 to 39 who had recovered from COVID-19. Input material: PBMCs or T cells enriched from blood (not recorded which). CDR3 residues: CASSQDRGDEKLFF. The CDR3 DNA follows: TGCGCCAGCAGCCAAGACAGGGGCGATGAAAAACTGTTTTTT.